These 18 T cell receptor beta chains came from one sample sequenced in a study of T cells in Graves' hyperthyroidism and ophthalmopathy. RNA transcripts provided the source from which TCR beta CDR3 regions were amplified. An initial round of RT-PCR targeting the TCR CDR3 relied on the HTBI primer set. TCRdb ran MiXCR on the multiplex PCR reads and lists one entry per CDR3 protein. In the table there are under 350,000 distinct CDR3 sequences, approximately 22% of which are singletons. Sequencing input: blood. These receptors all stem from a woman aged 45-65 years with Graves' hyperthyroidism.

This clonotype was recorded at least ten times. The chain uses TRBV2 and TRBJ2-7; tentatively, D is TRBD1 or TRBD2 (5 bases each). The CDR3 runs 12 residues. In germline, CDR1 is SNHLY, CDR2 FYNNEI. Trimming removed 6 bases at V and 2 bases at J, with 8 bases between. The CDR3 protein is CASRPGPYEQYF. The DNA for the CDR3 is TGTGCCAGCAGGCCGGGACCCTACGAGCAGTACTTC.

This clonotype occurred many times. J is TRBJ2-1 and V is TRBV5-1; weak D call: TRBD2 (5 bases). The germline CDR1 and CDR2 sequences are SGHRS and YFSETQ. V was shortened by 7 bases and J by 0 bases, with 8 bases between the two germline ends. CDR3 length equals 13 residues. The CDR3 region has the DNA TGCGCCAGCCGGACTGGCTCCTACAATGAGCAGTTCTTC. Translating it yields CASRTGSYNEQFF.

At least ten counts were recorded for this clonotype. This chain's CDR3 is CASSQPGNEQFF. The CDR3 DNA is TGTGCCAGCAGCCAGCCGGGGAATGAGCAGTTCTTC. The chain recombines TRBV7-8 with TRBJ2-1; tentative D call: TRBD2 (5 bases). V lost 5 bases and J 7 bases, leaving 9 bases between the germline ends. The CDR3 extends over 12 amino acids. From germline, CDR1 is SGHVS and CDR2 FQNEAQ.

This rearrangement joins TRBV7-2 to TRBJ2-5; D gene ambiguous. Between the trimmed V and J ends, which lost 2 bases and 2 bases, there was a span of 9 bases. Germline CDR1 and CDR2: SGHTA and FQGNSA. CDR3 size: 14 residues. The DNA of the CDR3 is TGTGCCAGCAGCTTATGGCCCACTCAAGAGACCCAGTACTTC. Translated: CASSLWPTQETQYF.

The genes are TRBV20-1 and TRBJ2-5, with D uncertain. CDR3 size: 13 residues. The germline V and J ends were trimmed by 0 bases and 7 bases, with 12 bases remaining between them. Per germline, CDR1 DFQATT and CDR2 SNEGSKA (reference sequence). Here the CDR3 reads CSARDPPSWTQYF. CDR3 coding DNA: TGCAGTGCTAGAGATCCCCCTAGTTGGACCCAGTACTTC.

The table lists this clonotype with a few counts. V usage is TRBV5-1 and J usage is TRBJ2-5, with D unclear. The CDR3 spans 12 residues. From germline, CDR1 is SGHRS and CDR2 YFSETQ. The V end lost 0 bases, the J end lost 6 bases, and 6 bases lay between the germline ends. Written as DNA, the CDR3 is TGCGCCAGCAGCTTGGTGTCCCAGACCCAGTACTTC. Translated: CASSLVSQTQYF.

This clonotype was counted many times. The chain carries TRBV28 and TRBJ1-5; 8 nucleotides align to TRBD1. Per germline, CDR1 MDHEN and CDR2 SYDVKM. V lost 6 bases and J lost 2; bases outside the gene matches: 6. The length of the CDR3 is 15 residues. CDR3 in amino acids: CASRGQGARNQPQHF. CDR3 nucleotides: TGTGCCAGCAGGGGCCAGGGGGCACGCAATCAGCCCCAGCATTTT.

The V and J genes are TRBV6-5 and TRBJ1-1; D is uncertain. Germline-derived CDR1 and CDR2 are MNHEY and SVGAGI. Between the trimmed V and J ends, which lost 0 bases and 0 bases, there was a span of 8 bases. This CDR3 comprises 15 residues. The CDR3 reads CASSYSELMNTEAFF. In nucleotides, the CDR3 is TGTGCCAGCAGTTACTCGGAGTTAATGAACACTGAAGCTTTCTTT.

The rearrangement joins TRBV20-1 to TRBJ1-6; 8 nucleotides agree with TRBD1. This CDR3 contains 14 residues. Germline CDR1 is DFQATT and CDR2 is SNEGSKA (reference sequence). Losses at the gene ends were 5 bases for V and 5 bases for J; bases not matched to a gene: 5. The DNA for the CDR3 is TGCAGTGCTCCGGGACAGGCGGATAATTCACCCCTCCACTTT. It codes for CSAPGQADNSPLHF.

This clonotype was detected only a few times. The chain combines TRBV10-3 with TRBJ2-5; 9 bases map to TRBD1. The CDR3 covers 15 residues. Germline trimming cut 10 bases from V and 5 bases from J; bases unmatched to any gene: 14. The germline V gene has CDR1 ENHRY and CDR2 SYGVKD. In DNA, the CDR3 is TGTGCCACCCGGAATACAGGGGGCGCCCGGGAGACCCAGTACTTC. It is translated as CATRNTGGARETQYF.

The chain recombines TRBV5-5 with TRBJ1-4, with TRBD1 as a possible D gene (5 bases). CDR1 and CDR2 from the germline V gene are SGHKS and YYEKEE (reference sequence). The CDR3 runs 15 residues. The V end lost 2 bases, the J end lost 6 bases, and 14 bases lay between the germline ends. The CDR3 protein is CASSLGPTGDEKLFF. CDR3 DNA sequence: TGTGCCAGCAGCTTAGGACCCACAGGAGATGAAAAACTGTTTTTT.

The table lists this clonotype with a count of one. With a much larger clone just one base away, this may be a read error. In nucleotides, the CDR3 is TGTGCCAGTATATTGGAGGGGAAGACGACTGAAGCTTTCTTT. Residues: CASILEGKTTEAFF. This chain links TRBV19 with TRBJ1-1; possible D gene TRBD1, 5 bases. V gave up 7 bases and J gave up 5 bases, with 17 bases separating them. CDR3 size: 14 residues. Per germline, CDR1 LNHDA and CDR2 SQIVND (reference sequence).

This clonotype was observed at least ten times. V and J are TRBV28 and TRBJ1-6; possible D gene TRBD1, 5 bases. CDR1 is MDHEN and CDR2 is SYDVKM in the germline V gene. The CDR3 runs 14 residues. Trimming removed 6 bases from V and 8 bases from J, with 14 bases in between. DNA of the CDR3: TGTGCCAGCAGATCAGAGGGGTTTGATTCACCCCTCCACTTT. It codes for CASRSEGFDSPLHF. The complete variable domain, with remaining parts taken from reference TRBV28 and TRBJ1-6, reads DVKVTQSSRYLVKRTGEKVFLECVQDMDHENMFWYRQDPGLGLRLIYFSYDVKMKEKGDIPEGYSVSREKKERFSLILESASTNQTSMYLCASRSEGFDSPLHFGNGTRLTVT.

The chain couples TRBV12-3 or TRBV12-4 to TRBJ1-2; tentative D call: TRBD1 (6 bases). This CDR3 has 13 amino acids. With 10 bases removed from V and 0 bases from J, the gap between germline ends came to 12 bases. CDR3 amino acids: CAIGGGPNYGYTF. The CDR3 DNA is TGTGCCATTGGGGGGGGGCCTAACTATGGCTACACCTTC.

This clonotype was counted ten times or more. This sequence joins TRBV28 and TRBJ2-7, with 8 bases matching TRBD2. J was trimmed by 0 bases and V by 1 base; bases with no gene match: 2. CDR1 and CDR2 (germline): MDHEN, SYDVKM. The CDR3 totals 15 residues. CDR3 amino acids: CASSLYGGGSYEQYF. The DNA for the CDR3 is TGTGCCAGCAGTTTATACGGGGGGGGCTCCTACGAGCAGTACTTC. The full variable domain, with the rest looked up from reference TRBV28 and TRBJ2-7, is DVKVTQSSRYLVKRTGEKVFLECVQDMDHENMFWYRQDPGLGLRLIYFSYDVKMKEKGDIPEGYSVSREKKERFSLILESASTNQTSMYLCASSLYGGGSYEQYFGPGTRLTVT.

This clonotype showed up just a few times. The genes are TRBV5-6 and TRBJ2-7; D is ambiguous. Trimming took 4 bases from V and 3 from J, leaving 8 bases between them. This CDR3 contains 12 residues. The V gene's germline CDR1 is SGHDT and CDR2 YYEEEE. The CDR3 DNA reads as TGTGCCAGCAGCATCTACAGCTACGAGCAGTACTTC. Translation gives CASSIYSYEQYF.

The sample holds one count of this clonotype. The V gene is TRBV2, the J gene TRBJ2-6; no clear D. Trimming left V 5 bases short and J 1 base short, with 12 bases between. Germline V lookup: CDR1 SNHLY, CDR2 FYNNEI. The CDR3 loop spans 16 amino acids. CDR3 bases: TGTGCCAGCAGTTTGGGTGGGTGGTCTGGGGCCAACGTCCTGACTTTC. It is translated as CASSLGGWSGANVLTF.

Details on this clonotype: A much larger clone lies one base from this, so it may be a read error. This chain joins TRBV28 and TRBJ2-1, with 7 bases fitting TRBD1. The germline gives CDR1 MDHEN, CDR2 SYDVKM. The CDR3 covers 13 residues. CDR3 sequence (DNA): TGTGCCGGCAGTTTCGAATTGGACAGGGAGCAGTTCTTC. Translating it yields CAGSFELDREQFF.